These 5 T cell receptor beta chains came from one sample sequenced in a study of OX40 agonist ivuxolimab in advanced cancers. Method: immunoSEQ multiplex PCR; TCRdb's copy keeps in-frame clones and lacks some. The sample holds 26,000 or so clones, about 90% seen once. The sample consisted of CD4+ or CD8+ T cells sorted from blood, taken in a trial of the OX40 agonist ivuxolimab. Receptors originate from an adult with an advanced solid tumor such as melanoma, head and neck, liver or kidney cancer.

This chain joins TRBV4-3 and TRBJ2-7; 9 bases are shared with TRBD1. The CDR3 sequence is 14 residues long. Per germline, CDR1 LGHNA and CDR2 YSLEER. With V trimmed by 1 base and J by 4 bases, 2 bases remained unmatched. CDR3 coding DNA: TGCGCCAGCAGCCAAGGGACAGGGGTTTACGAGCAGTACTTC. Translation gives CASSQGTGVYEQYF.

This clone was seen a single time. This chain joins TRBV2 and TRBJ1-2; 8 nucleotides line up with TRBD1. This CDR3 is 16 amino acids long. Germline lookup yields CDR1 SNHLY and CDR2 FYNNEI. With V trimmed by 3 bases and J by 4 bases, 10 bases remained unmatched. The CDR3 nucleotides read TGTGCCAGCAGTGATACCCTCGGACAGGGCATCTATGGCTACACCTTC. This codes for CASSDTLGQGIYGYTF.

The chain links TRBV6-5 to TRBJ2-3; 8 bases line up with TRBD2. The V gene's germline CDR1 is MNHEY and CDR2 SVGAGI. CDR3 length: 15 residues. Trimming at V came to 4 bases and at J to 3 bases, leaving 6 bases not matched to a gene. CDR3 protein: CASSSTGLVTDTQYF. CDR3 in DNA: TGTGCCAGCAGTTCGACGGGACTAGTGACAGATACGCAGTATTTT.

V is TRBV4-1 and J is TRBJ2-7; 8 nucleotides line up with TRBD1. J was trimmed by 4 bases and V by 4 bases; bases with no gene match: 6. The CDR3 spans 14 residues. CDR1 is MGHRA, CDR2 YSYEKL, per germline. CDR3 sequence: CASSPGQVLYEQYF. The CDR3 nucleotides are TGCGCCAGCAGCCCGGGACAGGTTCTTTACGAGCAGTACTTC.

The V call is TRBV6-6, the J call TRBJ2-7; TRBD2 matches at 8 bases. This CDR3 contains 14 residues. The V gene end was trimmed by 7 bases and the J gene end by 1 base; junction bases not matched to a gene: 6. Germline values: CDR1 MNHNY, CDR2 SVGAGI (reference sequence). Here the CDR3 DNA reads TGTGCCAGCACTACCGGGACTAGTTCCTACGAGCAGTACTTC. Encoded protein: CASTTGTSSYEQYF.